There are a few counts of the clone carrying this TCR beta chain. TCRdb reanalysed the PCR reads using MiXCR and keeps one entry per CDR3 protein. This table has approximately 590,000 distinct CDR3 sequences, around 25% appearing once. This specimen comes from a study of molecular identifiers for immune sequencing clone quantification. Study as a whole: Four of five RNA aliquots from roughly 21,000 or 96,000 naive CD8 T cells were sequenced.

Germline V gives CDR1 MDHEN, CDR2 SYDVKM. CDR3 size: 14 residues. V lost 4 bases, J lost 1 base, and 10 bases lay in between. This clonotype originated in a human donor in good health. Some libraries in this study had Jurkat cell RNA spiked in. The gene calls are TRBV28 and TRBJ1-1; unclear D gene. The sequenced material came from naive CD8+ T cells from blood, with Jurkat cell RNA spiked in. The sample's subset: FACS-sorted CD8+CD4-CCR7+CD45RA+ naive T cells. The CDR3 loop is CASSWAPGNTEAFF. Written as DNA, the CDR3 is TGTGCCAGCAGTTGGGCGCCGGGGAACACTGAAGCTTTCTTT.